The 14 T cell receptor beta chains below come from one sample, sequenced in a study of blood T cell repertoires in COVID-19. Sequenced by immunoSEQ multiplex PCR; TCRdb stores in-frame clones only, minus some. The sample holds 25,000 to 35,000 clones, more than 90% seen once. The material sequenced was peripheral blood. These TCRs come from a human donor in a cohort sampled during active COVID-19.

CDR3 sequence: CASSLPGLVGTGELFF. CDR3 nucleotides: TGTGCCAGCAGCCTCCCGGGACTAGTGGGGACCGGGGAGCTGTTTTTT. V gene TRBV6-2 or TRBV6-3 combines with J gene TRBJ2-2; 8 positions match TRBD2. Germline V gene lookup returns CDR1 MNHEY and CDR2 SVGEGT. J lost 5 bases, V lost 6 bases, and 11 bases had no gene match. The length of the CDR3 is 16 residues.

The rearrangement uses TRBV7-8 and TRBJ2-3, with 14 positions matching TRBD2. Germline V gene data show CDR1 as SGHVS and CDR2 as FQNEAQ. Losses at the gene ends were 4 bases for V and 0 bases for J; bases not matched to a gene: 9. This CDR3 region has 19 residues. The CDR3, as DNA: TGTGCCAGCAGCTCTGGACTAGCGGGAGGCTTTTATAGCACAGATACGCAGTATTTT. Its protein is CASSSGLAGGFYSTDTQYF.

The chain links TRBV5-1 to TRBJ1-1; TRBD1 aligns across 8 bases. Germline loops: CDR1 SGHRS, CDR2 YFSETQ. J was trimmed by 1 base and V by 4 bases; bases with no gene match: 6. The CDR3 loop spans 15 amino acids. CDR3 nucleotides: TGCGCCAGCAGCATGCAGGGGGCGAAGAACACTGAAGCTTTCTTT. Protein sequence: CASSMQGAKNTEAFF.

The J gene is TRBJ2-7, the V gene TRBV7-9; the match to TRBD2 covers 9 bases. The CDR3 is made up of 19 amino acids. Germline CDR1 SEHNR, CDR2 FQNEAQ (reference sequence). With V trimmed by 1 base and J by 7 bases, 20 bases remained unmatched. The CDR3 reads CASSLEGLAGLLYRREQYF. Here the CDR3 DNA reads TGTGCCAGCAGCTTAGAAGGGCTAGCGGGACTCCTCTACCGACGGGAGCAGTACTTC.

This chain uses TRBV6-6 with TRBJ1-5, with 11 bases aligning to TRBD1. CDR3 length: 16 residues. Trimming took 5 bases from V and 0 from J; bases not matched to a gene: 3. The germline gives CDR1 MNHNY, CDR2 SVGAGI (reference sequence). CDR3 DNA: TGTGCCAGCAGTGGGGGACAGGGGGTTAGCAATCAGCCCCAGCATTTT. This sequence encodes CASSGGQGVSNQPQHF.

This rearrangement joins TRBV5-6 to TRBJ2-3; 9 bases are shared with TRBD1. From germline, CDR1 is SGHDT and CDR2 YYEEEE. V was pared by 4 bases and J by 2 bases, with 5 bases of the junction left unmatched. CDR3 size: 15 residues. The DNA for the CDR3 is TGTGCCAGCAGCCCCCGGGACAGGGTCACAGATACGCAGTATTTT. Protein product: CASSPRDRVTDTQYF.

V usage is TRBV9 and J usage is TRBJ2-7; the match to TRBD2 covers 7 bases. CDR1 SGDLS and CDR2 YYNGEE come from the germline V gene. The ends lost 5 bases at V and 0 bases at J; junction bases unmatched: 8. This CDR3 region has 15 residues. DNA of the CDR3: TGTGCCAGCAGTCCACTAGCGTCGAGCTCCTACGAGCAGTACTTC. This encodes CASSPLASSSYEQYF.

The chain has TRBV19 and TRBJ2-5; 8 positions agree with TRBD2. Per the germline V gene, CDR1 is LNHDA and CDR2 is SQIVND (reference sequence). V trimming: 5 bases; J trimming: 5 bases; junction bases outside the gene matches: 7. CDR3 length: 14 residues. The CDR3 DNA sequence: TGTGCCAGTAGTGACAGCGGGAGAACGGAGACCCAGTACTTC. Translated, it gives CASSDSGRTETQYF.

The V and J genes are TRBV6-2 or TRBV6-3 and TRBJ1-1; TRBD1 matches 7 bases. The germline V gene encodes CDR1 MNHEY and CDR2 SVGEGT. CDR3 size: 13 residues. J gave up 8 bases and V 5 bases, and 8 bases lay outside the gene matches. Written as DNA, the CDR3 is TGTGCCAGCAGTATTATGGGACAGACGGAAGCTTTCTTT. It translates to CASSIMGQTEAFF.

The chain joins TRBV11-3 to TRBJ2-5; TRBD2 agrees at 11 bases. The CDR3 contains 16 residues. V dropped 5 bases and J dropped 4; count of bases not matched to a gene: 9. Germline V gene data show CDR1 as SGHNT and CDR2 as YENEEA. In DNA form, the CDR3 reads TGTGCCAGCAGCATCGGGACTAGCGGAGACGGAGAGACCCAGTACTTC. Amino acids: CASSIGTSGDGETQYF. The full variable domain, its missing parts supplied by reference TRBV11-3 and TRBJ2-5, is EAGVVQSPRYKIIEKKQPVAFWCNPISGHNTLYWYLQNLGQGPELLIRYENEEAVDDSQLPKDRFSAERLKGVDSTLKIQPAELGDSAVYLCASSIGTSGDGETQYFGPGTRLLVL.

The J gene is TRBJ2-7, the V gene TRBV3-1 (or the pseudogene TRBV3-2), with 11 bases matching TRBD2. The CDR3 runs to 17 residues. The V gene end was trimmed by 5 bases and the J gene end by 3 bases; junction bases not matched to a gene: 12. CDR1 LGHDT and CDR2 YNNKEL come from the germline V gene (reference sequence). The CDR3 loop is CASSNGTSGVPYYEQYF. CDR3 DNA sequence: TGTGCCAGCAGCAACGGGACTAGCGGTGTTCCATACTACGAGCAGTACTTC.

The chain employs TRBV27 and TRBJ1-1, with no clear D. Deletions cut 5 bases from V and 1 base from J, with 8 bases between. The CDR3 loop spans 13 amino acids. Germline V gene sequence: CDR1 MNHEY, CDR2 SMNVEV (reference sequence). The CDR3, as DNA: TGTGCCAGCAGTACAAGAGGGAACACTGAAGCTTTCTTT. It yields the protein CASSTRGNTEAFF.

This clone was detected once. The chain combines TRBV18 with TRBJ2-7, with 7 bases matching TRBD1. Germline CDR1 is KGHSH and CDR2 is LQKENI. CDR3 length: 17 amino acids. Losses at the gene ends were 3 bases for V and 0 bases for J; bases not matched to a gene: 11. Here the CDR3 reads CASSPYRPGQSSYEQYF. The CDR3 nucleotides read TGTGCCAGCTCACCTTACCGTCCGGGACAGAGCTCCTACGAGCAGTACTTC.

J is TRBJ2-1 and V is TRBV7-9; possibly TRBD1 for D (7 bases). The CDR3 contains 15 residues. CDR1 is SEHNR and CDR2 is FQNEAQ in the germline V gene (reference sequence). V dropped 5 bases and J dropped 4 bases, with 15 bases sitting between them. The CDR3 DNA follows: TGTGCCAGCAGCCGCGGGACAGAGATTTACAATGAGCAGTTCTTC. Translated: CASSRGTEIYNEQFF.